Following are 24 T cell receptor beta chains from one sample sequenced in a study of CD8 T cells in ankylosing spondylitis. MiXCR was run by TCRdb on the 5' RACE reads, yielding one entry per CDR3 protein. This table holds around 130,000 distinct CDR3 sequences, roughly 13% found once. The specimen sequenced was blood, either unsorted or a sorted T cell fraction (not recorded which). Receptors were obtained from a female donor with ankylosing spondylitis or in good health (not recorded which).

This clonotype has at least ten counts. The chain employs TRBV5-1 and TRBJ2-2; D is perhaps TRBD1 (6 bases). The CDR3 is made up of 12 amino acids. V lost 5 bases, J lost 7 bases, and 9 bases lay in between. The germline gives CDR1 SGHRS, CDR2 YFSETQ. CDR3 amino acids: CASSSQGGELFF. CDR3 bases: TGCGCCAGCAGTTCACAGGGCGGGGAGCTGTTTTTT.

This clonotype appeared many times. This chain uses TRBV2 with TRBJ2-7, with 8 nucleotides matching TRBD1. The CDR3 spans 12 residues. Germline loops: CDR1 SNHLY, CDR2 FYNNEI. V lost 6 bases, J lost 6 bases, and 4 bases stayed unmatched. CDR3 protein: CASRLGQGEQYF. CDR3 coding DNA: TGTGCCAGCAGACTCGGACAGGGCGAGCAGTACTTC.

This clonotype was counted many times. The rearrangement links TRBV12-3 or TRBV12-4 to TRBJ1-2; D remains ambiguous. The CDR3 is made up of 13 amino acids. V lost 7 bases and J 8 bases, leaving 17 bases between the germline ends. The CDR3 region has the DNA TGTGCCAGCACCTTTGGAGCTTTGAGGGGCTACACCTTC. It encodes CASTFGALRGYTF.

This clonotype was recorded a few times. The rearrangement uses TRBV12-2 and TRBJ2-5; TRBD2 is the table's D call and was not checked against the DNA. TRBV12-2 is flagged as a pseudogene. This CDR3 region has 16 residues. CDR3 in DNA: TGTGCAAGTCGCGTCACGGGACTAGCGGGAATGGAGACCCAGTACTTC. Encoded protein: CASRVTGLAGMETQYF.

This clonotype was detected ten times or more. V usage is TRBV20-1 and J usage is TRBJ1-6; weak D call: TRBD1 (6 bases). The CDR3 loop spans 14 amino acids. Germline V gives CDR1 DFQATT, CDR2 SNEGSKA (reference sequence). Trimming took off 6 bases at V and 8 bases at J, with 17 bases between the two ends. The DNA of the CDR3 is TGCAGTGCAACGGGGACACCTATTGATTCACCCCTCCACTTT. Protein product: CSATGTPIDSPLHF.

This chain links TRBV5-1 with TRBJ1-1; 11 bases align to TRBD1. Trimming cost V 4 bases and J 5 bases; bases outside gene matches: 4. This CDR3 region has 14 residues. The germline CDR1 and CDR2 sequences are SGHRS and YFSETQ. The CDR3 coding sequence is TGCGCCAGCAGCCAGGACAGGGGGCGGACTGAAGCTTTCTTT. This codes for CASSQDRGRTEAFF.

This clonotype was seen a few times. This chain links TRBV5-8 with TRBJ1-4; D uncertain. CDR1 is SGHTS and CDR2 is YDEGEE in the germline V gene. The CDR3 is 17 amino acids. Trimming pared 2 bases from V and 2 bases from J, leaving 16 bases between. CDR3 sequence (DNA): TGTGCCAGCAGCTTATGGCAAAGTAGAGGCACTAATGAAAAACTGTTTTTT. Residues: CASSLWQSRGTNEKLFF.

This clonotype has at least ten counts. This sequence joins TRBV7-6 and TRBJ2-1; the D call may be TRBD1 or TRBD2 (5 bases each). Deletions cut 3 bases from V and 0 bases from J, with 12 bases between. This CDR3 contains 16 residues. CDR1 is SGHVS, CDR2 FNYEAQ, per germline. CDR3 in amino acids: CASSFDPGSSYNEQFF. CDR3 DNA: TGTGCCAGCAGCTTCGACCCAGGGAGCTCCTACAATGAGCAGTTCTTC.

Remarks on this clonotype: A clone one base away is much larger, so this may be a read error. V usage is TRBV7-6 and J usage is TRBJ1-1; no reliable D call. Germline CDR1 reads SGHVS; CDR2 reads FNYEAQ. The CDR3 spans 12 residues. The CDR3 nucleotides are TGTACCAGCAGCCTTAGAAACCGTGAAGCTTTCTTT. Protein sequence: CTSSLRNREAFF. The whole variable domain, filled in from reference TRBV7-6 and TRBJ1-1, reads GAGVSQSPRYKVTKRGQDVALRCDPISGHVSLYWYRQALGQGPEFLTYFNYEAQQDKSGLPNDRFSAERPEGSISTLTIQRTEQRDSAMYRCTSSLRNREAFFGQGTRLTVV.

This clonotype was picked up many times. The chain couples TRBV20-1 to TRBJ2-1, with 14 bases lining up with TRBD2. CDR3 size: 17 residues. After removal of 6 bases from V and 1 base from J, the junction contained 8 bases not matched to a gene. CDR1 DFQATT and CDR2 SNEGSKA come from the germline V gene (reference sequence). The CDR3 loop reads CSARLAGGKTSYNEQFF. CDR3 sequence (DNA): TGCAGTGCAAGACTAGCGGGAGGGAAAACTTCCTACAATGAGCAGTTCTTC.

This clonotype was found many times. This sequence joins TRBV5-1 and TRBJ1-1; possibly TRBD1 for D (6 bases). V dropped 2 bases and J dropped 3 bases, with 8 bases sitting between them. In germline, CDR1 is SGHRS, CDR2 YFSETQ. The CDR3 contains 13 residues. CDR3 amino acids: CASSFGGDTEAFF. The CDR3, as DNA: TGCGCCAGCAGCTTCGGGGGCGACACTGAAGCTTTCTTT.

Details on this clonotype: Possible read error: a much larger clone is one base away. V is TRBV6-5 and J is TRBJ2-3; TRBD2 matches 12 bases. Per the germline V gene, CDR1 is MNHEY and CDR2 is SVGAGI. Trimming at V came to 6 bases and at J to 0 bases, leaving 13 bases not matched to a gene. This CDR3 has 19 residues. This CDR3 is CASRLNSLAGGLSTDTQYF. In nucleotides, the CDR3 is TGTGCCAGCAGGTTAAATAGCCTAGCGGGGGGGCTGAGCACAGATACGCAGTATTTT.

This clonotype was picked up many times. This CDR3 is CASSLGGGGLHNEQFF. CDR3 DNA: TGTGCCAGCAGCTTAGGAGGCGGGGGGCTTCACAATGAGCAGTTCTTC. The rearrangement links TRBV7-2 to TRBJ2-1, with 8 bases matching TRBD2. This CDR3 is 16 amino acids long. CDR1 and CDR2 from the germline V gene are SGHTA and FQGNSA. J lost 5 bases, V lost 1 base, and 7 bases had no gene match.

This clonotype has more than one count but fewer than ten. The gene calls are TRBV20-1 and TRBJ1-1; no clear D. The CDR3 spans 13 residues. The germline CDR1 and CDR2 sequences are DFQATT and SNEGSKA (reference sequence). With 1 base removed from V and 3 bases from J, the gap between germline ends came to 9 bases. Here the CDR3 DNA reads TGCAGTGCTAGAGTAGAGGTTCACACTGAAGCTTTCTTT. Protein sequence: CSARVEVHTEAFF.

This clonotype was seen ten or more times. This chain uses TRBV5-1 with TRBJ2-7; 8 bases are a match to TRBD2. CDR1 and CDR2 (germline): SGHRS, YFSETQ. The CDR3 runs 17 residues. V was pared by 4 bases and J by 3 bases, with 15 bases of the junction left unmatched. CDR3 protein: CASSPGGSAGVFYEQYF. DNA of the CDR3: TGCGCCAGCAGCCCGGGGGGCTCAGCGGGGGTCTTCTACGAGCAGTACTTC.

Here the CDR3 DNA reads TGTGCCAGCAGCCAAATGACAGGGGGCTTCACTGAAGCTTTCTTT. It is translated as CASSQMTGGFTEAFF. The chain combines TRBV14 with TRBJ1-1; 10 nucleotides align to TRBD1. CDR1 and CDR2 from the germline V gene are SGHDN and FVKESK. V gave up 2 bases and J gave up 4 bases; unmatched junction bases: 4. This CDR3 comprises 15 residues.

This clonotype came up a few times. The V call is TRBV15, the J call TRBJ2-6; 10 bases map to TRBD1. V lost 5 bases and J lost 1; bases outside the gene matches: 8. In germline, CDR1 is LNHNV, CDR2 YYDKDF (reference sequence). This CDR3 region has 18 residues. In nucleotides, the CDR3 is TGTGCCACCAGCCCATGGACAGGGGGTAGGTCTGGGGCCAACGTCCTGACTTTC. Protein sequence: CATSPWTGGRSGANVLTF.

V gene TRBV12-3 or TRBV12-4 combines with J gene TRBJ2-3, with 8 nucleotides matching TRBD1. Trimming took 5 bases from V and 2 from J; bases not matched to a gene: 6. The CDR3 sequence is 15 residues long. The CDR3 protein is CASSPRTGYTDTQYF. CDR3 DNA sequence: TGTGCCAGCAGTCCTAGGACAGGGTACACAGATACGCAGTATTTT.

This clonotype was recorded a few times. This sequence joins TRBV7-3 and TRBJ2-4; D call uncertain. The CDR3 totals 14 residues. Per the germline V gene, CDR1 is SGHTA and CDR2 is FQGTGA. Trimming removed 3 bases from V and 7 bases from J, with 13 bases in between. This chain's CDR3 is CASSLDSTDNIQYF. The CDR3 DNA is TGTGCCAGCAGCTTGGATTCGACGGACAACATTCAGTACTTC.

With regard to this clonotype: A much larger clone differs from this one at a single base, so this may be a read error. J is TRBJ2-1 and V is TRBV5-1, with no clear D. Between the trimmed V and J ends, which lost 0 bases and 5 bases, there was a span of 9 bases. Germline CDR1 and CDR2: SGHRS and YFSETQ. The CDR3 has 14 amino acids. CDR3 residues: CASSLGRLDNEQFF. DNA for the CDR3: TGCGCCAGCAGCTTGGGTAGATTAGACAATGAGCAGTTCTTC.

In regard to this clonotype: The junction departs from the called germline gene at one end, perhaps through a read error. The chain has TRBV9 and TRBJ2-1; 10 positions match TRBD1. The CDR3 contains 17 residues. Germline V gene data show CDR1 as SGDLS and CDR2 as YYNGEE. CDR3 bases: TGTACCAGCAGCGCGGGACAGGGGAAAACCATGGGGAATGAGCAGTTCTTC. Its translation is CTSSAGQGKTMGNEQFF.

This clonotype was recorded many times. The J gene is TRBJ2-5, the V gene TRBV7-9; no clear D. The CDR3 is 13 residues long. Trimming left V 6 bases short and J 9 bases short, with 17 bases between. CDR1 is SEHNR, CDR2 FQNEAQ, per germline (reference sequence). CDR3 sequence reads: CASSFSPGSAQYF. For the CDR3, the DNA is TGTGCCAGCAGTTTTAGCCCTGGATCGGCCCAGTACTTC.

V and J are TRBV7-3 and TRBJ2-2; 8 nucleotides align to TRBD2. CDR1 and CDR2 (germline): SGHTA, FQGTGA. CDR3 length: 15 amino acids. Trimming at V came to 2 bases and at J to 5 bases, leaving 4 bases not matched to a gene. This CDR3 is CASSLLTSGTGELFF. CDR3 DNA sequence: TGTGCCAGCAGCTTACTAACTAGCGGAACCGGGGAGCTGTTTTTT.

About this clonotype itself: A much larger clone lies one base from this, so it may be a read error. The chain links TRBV10-3 to TRBJ2-5, with 11 bases aligning to TRBD2. The CDR3 is made up of 15 amino acids. Germline V CDR1 and CDR2: ENHRY, SYGVKD. The CDR3 reads CTISLAGGGQETQYF. The CDR3 DNA reads TGTACCATCAGCCTAGCGGGAGGAGGGCAAGAGACCCAGTACTTC.